This passage covers 2 T cell receptor beta chains from one sample sequenced in a study of shared clonotypes between healthy human individuals. Using immunoSEQ multiplex PCR, the repertoire was profiled, and TCRdb retains in-frame clones only, with some absent. The table includes some 790,000 clones, approximately 72% detected once. Sequencing was done on a sample of memory CD4+ T cells sorted from blood. Sample subset: CD45RA-negative fraction. These receptors all stem from a young woman in good health.

Only one count was recorded for this clone. The chain is built from TRBV18 and TRBJ2-3, with D possibly TRBD2 on 6 matching bases. The germline gives CDR1 KGHSH, CDR2 LQKENI. This CDR3 contains 16 residues. V was pared by 0 bases and J by 0 bases, with 10 bases between. CDR3 coding DNA: TGTGCCAGCTCACCACCTCAGGGAGGAAGCACAGATACGCAGTATTTT. It is translated as CASSPPQGGSTDTQYF.

V gene TRBV6-5 combines with J gene TRBJ2-7, with TRBD1 identical over 7 bases. The germline gives CDR1 MNHEY, CDR2 SVGAGI. Unmatched junction bases numbered 6, after V lost 2 bases and J lost 5 bases. The length of the CDR3 is 14 residues. CDR3 region: CASSYGRGYNEQYF. For the CDR3, the DNA is TGTGCCAGCAGTTACGGCAGGGGGTATAACGAGCAGTACTTC.